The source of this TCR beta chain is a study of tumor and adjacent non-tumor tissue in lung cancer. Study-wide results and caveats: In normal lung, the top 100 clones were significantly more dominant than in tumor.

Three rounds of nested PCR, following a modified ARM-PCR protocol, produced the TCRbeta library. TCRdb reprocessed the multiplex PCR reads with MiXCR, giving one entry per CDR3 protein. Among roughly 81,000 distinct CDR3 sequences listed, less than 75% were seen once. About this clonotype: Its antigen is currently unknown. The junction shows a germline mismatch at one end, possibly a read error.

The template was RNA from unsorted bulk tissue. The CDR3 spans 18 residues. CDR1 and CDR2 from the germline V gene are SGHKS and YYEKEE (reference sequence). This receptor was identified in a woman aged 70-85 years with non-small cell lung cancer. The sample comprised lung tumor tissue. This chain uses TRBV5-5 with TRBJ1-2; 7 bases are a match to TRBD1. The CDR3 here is CASSLNVRQGSHYYGYTF. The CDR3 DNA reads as TGTGCCAGCAGCTTAAATGTAAGACAGGGTTCTCATTACTATGGCTATACCTTC.